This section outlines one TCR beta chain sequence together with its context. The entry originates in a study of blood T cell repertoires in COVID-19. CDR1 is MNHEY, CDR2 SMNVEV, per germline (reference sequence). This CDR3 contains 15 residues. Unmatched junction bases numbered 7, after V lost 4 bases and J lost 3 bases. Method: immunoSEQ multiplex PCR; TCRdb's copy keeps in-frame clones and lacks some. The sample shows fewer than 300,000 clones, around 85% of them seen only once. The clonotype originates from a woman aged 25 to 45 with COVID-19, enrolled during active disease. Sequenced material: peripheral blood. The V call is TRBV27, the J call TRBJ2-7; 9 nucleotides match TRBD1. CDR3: CASSYSTGGGYEQYF. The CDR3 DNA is TGTGCCAGCAGTTACTCGACAGGGGGGGGCTACGAGCAGTACTTC.